This record looks at one T cell receptor (beta chain) sequence and its context. Per the germline V gene, CDR1 is SGHRS and CDR2 is YFSETQ. Trimming removed 0 bases from V and 9 bases from J; junction bases left unmatched: 13. The CDR3 length is 19 residues. This specimen belongs to a study of T cell changes during pregnancy in multiple sclerosis. The method was immunoSEQ multiplex PCR; TCRdb's version includes in-frame clones alone and lacks a portion of them. The sample lists about 59,000 clones, about 93% occurring once. The chain has TRBV5-1 and TRBJ2-1, with 15 bases identical to TRBD2. The sequence was obtained from a female donor in good health, enrolled as a control in a pregnancy study. Sequenced material: peripheral blood, taken in the third trimester of pregnancy. The CDR3 bases are TGCGCCAGCAGCTTGGAACCGGGACTAGCGGGGGGTACGGACGGTGAGCAGTTCTTC. Its protein is CASSLEPGLAGGTDGEQFF.